This section outlines one T cell receptor beta chain sequence together with its context. Antigen: not known. Amplification of TCR beta CDR3 regions was performed using RNA transcripts as template. HTBI primers were used for first-round RT-PCR of the TCR CDR3. MiXCR, run by TCRdb on the multiplex PCR reads, gives a single entry per CDR3 protein. The top ten hold under 20% of the sample, which has around 620,000 distinct CDR3 sequences, 35% to 55% seen once. Those patients with uncontrolled infection, other autoimmune disease, pregnancy or lactation were excluded. Unmatched junction bases numbered 3, after V lost 5 bases and J lost 2 bases. From germline, CDR1 is SEHNR and CDR2 FQNEAQ (reference sequence). CDR3 length: 14 amino acids. This sample is part of a study of T cells in Graves' hyperthyroidism and ophthalmopathy. Study results and caveats: Median prediction lead before ophthalmopathy onset was roughly 6 months with the model.

The sequenced sample consisted of peripheral blood or thyroid tissue (not recorded which). This chain joins TRBV7-9 and TRBJ1-2, with 9 nucleotides matching TRBD1. The receptor was isolated from an adult woman with Graves' disease, either hyperthyroidism or ophthalmopathy (not recorded which). CDR3 in amino acids: CASSMGTGNYGYTF. The CDR3 bases are TGTGCCAGCAGCATGGGGACAGGGAACTATGGCTACACCTTC.